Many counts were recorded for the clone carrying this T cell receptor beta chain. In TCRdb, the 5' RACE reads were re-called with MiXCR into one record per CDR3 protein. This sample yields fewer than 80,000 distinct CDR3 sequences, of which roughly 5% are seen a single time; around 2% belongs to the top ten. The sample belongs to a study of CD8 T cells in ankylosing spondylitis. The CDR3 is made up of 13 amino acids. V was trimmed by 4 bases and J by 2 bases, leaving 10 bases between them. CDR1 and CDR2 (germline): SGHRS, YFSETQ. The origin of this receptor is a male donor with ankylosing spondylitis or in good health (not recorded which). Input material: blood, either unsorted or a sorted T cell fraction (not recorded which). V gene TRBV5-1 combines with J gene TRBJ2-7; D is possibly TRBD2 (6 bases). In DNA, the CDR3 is TGCGCCAGCAGCATGCCGGGAGCCTACGAGCAGTACTTC. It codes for CASSMPGAYEQYF.